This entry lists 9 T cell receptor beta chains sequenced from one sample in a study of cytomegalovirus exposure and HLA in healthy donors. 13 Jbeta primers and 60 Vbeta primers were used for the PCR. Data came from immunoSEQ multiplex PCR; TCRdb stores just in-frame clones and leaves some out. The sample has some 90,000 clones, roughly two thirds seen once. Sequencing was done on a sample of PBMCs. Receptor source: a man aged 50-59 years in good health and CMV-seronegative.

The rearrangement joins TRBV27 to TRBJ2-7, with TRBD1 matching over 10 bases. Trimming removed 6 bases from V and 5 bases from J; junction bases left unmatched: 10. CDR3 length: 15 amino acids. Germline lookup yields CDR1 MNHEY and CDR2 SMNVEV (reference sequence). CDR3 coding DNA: TGTGCCAGCAGGATTGGGACAGGGGAAAAGGACGAGCAGTACTTC. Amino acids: CASRIGTGEKDEQYF.

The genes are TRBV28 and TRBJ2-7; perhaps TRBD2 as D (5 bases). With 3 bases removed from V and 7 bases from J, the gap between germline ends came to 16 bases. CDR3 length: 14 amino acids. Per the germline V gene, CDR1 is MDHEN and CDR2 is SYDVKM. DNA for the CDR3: TGTGCCAGCAGTTTTACCCGCTCGGGGAATGAGCAGTACTTC. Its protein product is CASSFTRSGNEQYF.

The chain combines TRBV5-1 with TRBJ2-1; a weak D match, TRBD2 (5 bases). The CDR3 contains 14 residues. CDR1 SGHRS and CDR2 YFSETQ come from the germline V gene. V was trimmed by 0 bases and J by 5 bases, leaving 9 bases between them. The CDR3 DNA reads TGCGCCAGCAGCTTGGGTGGACTGAACAATGAGCAGTTCTTC. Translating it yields CASSLGGLNNEQFF.

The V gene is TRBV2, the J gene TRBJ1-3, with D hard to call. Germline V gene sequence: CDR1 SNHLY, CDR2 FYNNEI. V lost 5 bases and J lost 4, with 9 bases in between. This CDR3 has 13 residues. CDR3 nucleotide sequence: TGTGCCAGCAGTACAGAAATCGGAAACACCATATATTTT. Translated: CASSTEIGNTIYF.

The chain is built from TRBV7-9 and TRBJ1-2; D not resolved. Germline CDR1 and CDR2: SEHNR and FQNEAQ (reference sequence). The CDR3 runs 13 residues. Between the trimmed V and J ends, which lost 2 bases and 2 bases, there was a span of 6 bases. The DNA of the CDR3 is TGTGCCAGCAGCTTACCGGGAAACTATGGCTACACCTTC. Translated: CASSLPGNYGYTF.

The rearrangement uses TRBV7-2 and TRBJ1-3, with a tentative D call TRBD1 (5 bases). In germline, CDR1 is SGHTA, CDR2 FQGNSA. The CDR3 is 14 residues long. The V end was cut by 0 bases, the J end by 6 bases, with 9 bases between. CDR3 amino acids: CASSLAGVVNTIYF. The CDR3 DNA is TGTGCCAGCAGCTTAGCAGGGGTGGTAAACACCATATATTTT.

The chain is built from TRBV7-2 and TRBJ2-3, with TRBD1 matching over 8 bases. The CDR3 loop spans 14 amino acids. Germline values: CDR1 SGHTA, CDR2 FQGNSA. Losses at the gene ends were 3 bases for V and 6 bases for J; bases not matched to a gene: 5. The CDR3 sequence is CASSLSGGVDTQYF. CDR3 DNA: TGTGCCAGCAGCTTGTCAGGGGGCGTGGATACGCAGTATTTT. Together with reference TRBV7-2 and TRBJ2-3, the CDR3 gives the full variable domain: GAGVSQSPSNKVTEKGKDVELRCDPISGHTALYWYRQSLGQGLEFLIYFQGNSAPDKSGLPSDRFSAERTGGSVSTLTIQRTQQEDSAVYLCASSLSGGVDTQYFGPGTRLTVL.

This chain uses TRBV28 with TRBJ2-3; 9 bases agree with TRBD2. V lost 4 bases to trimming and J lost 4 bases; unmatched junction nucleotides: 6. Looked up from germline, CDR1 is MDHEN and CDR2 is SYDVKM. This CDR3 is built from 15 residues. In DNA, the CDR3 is TGTGCCAGCAGTTCTAGCGGGGCCCTCCCAGATACGCAGTATTTT. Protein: CASSSSGALPDTQYF.

CDR3 amino acids: CASSLSSGLSYNEQFF. The CDR3 DNA reads TGTGCCAGCAGTTTATCGTCGGGACTCTCCTACAATGAGCAGTTCTTC. J is TRBJ2-1 and V is TRBV27, with D tentatively TRBD2 (6 bases). There are 16 residues in the CDR3. Germline CDR1 reads MNHEY; CDR2 reads SMNVEV (reference sequence). Trimming took 0 bases from V and 0 from J, leaving 9 bases between them.